The clone carrying this T cell receptor beta chain was seen more than once but under ten times. The antigen is undetermined. The data derive from a study of T-cell memory formation after mild COVID-19. Study-wide results and limits: The pre-infection memory compartment contained some responding clones, suggesting cross-reactive memory joined.

CDR1 and CDR2 (germline): SGHRS, YFSETQ. Trimming took 3 bases from V and 5 from J, leaving 11 bases between them. The CDR3 spans 13 residues. One entry per CDR3 protein results from TCRdb running MiXCR on the 5' RACE reads. The sample lists a few hundred thousand distinct CDR3 sequences, 20% to 25% occurring once. The sequenced sample consisted of PBMCs or a T cell subset sorted from them (not recorded which). The TCR sequence derives from a man between 18 and 35 years old who had mild COVID-19 (a few samples of this study predate the infection). Cell type and time point are not known. This chain links TRBV5-1 with TRBJ2-5; a possible D gene is TRBD2 (5 bases). The DNA for the CDR3 is TGCGCCAGCAGCTGGGAGATGAGGGAGACCCAGTACTTC. This gives the protein CASSWEMRETQYF.